This TCR beta chain was captured in a study of cytomegalovirus exposure and HLA in healthy donors. Researchers ran the PCR with 60 Vbeta and 13 Jbeta primers. Using immunoSEQ multiplex PCR, the repertoire was profiled, and TCRdb retains in-frame clones only, with some absent. Altogether 150,000 to 200,000 clones are present, about 90% being singletons, with the ten largest covering around 1%. This CDR3 region has 14 residues. The V gene end was trimmed by 6 bases and the J gene end by 2 bases; junction bases not matched to a gene: 1. From germline, CDR1 is MNHEY and CDR2 SMNVEV (reference sequence). The receptor's source is a boy younger than 10 in good health and CMV-seronegative. This chain joins TRBV27 and TRBJ2-1; 10 bases agree with TRBD2. Sequencing was performed on PBMCs. CDR3 amino acids: CASRGLAPYNEQFF. The CDR3 DNA sequence: TGTGCCAGCAGGGGACTAGCGCCCTACAATGAGCAGTTCTTC.